This T cell receptor (beta chain) was found in a study of T cell responses to AZD1222 COVID-19 vaccine. Overall study results and limits: Clonal diversity may have been underestimated, and the donors were mostly white British, with more females than males. The study sampled repertoires only after the peak T cell response.

Measured with immunoSEQ multiplex PCR; TCRdb has only the in-frame clones, and not every one. The sample has some 90,000 clones, roughly 89% seen once. The V segment lost 3 bases and the J segment 5 bases; nucleotides outside the gene matches: 6. CDR1 is SGDLS and CDR2 is YYNGEE in the germline V gene. The CDR3 has 14 amino acids. Of note for this clone: Its antigen is unknown.

Here the sequenced sample was peripheral blood, taken on day 0 of MenACWY control vaccination. The clonotype originates from an adult in good health. The chain is built from TRBV9 and TRBJ2-5; 8 nucleotides line up with TRBD1. CDR3 nucleotides: TGTGCCAGCAGCGCCGGACAGGGTGACGAGACCCAGTACTTC. Protein: CASSAGQGDETQYF.